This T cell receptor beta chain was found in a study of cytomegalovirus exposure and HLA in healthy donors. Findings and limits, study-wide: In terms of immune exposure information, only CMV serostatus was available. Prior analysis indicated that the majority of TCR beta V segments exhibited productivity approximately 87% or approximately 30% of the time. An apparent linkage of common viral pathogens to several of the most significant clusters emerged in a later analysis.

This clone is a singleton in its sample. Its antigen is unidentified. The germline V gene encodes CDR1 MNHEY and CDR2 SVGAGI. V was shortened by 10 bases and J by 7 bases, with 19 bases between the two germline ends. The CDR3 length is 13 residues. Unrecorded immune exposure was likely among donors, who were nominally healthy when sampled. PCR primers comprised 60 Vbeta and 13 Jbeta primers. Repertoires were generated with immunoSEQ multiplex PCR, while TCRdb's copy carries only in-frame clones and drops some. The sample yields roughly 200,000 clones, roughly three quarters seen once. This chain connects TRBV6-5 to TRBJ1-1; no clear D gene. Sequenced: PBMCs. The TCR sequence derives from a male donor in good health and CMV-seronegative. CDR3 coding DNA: TGTGCCACCCTAGCCGGGTCGCCCTTTGAAGCTTTCTTT. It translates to CATLAGSPFEAFF.